This is a list of T cell receptor beta chains from one sample in a study of CD8 T cells in Susac syndrome. Each CDR3 protein is one row after TCRdb ran MiXCR on the immunoSEQ multiplex PCR reads. The sample includes some 190,000 distinct CDR3 sequences, about 95% of them seen just once. Sequencing was carried out using CD4+ T cells from PBMCs. These receptors came from a human donor in good health. CDR3s include the opening cysteine and the closing phenylalanine or tryptophan. Each record gives: CDR3 DNA, CDR3 protein, J gene, V gene, clone size, D gene. D genes are given only for firm matches. Clone size is given for some rows only: seen once, a few or many times, or a class if the clone is expanded.

TGTGCCAGCAGTGCCTTGGGGGGAAAGGGAGAGACCCAGTACTTC CASSALGGKGETQYF TRBJ2-5 TRBV6-5 NA NA
TGTGCCAGCAGTTACTCGAATCGCAATCAGCCCCAGCATTTT CASSYSNRNQPQHF TRBJ1-5 TRBV6-2/TRBV6-3 NA NA
TGTGCCAGCAGCTGGGGGAGCGGAGATACGCAGTATTTT CASSWGSGDTQYF TRBJ2-3 TRBV7-2 NA NA
TGTGCCACCAGTGATTTGGCCGAGCAGTACTTC CATSDLAEQYF TRBJ2-7 TRBV24-1 NA NA
TGTGCCTGGAGTTTTGCATATGAGCAGTTCTTC CAWSFAYEQFF TRBJ2-1 TRBV30 NA NA
TGCGCCAGCAGCGAAACCACAGATACGCAGTATTTT CASSETTDTQYF TRBJ2-3 TRBV5-1 NA NA
TGTGCCAGCACCCCATCCCCAGGGGATAGAGATACGCAGTATTTT CASTPSPGDRDTQYF TRBJ2-3 TRBV28 NA NA
TGTGCCAGCAGCCAACGGATCGCGAACACCGGGGAGCTGTTTTTT CASSQRIANTGELFF TRBJ2-2 TRBV3-1 NA NA
TGTGCCAGCAGTCGGCAGGGGGGGACAGATACGCAGTATTTT CASSRQGGTDTQYF TRBJ2-3 TRBV2 NA NA
TGCAGTGCTAGATTGGCAGCCGGGGACATCTATGGCTACACCTTC CSARLAAGDIYGYTF TRBJ1-2 TRBV20-1 once NA
TGTGCCAGCAGCTCTAACGACATAACCTACGAGCAGTACTTC CASSSNDITYEQYF TRBJ2-7 TRBV7-9 once NA
TGTGCCAGCAGCCTTCCAGGTTCGGGGCAGTACTTC CASSLPGSGQYF TRBJ2-7 TRBV7-2 once NA
TGTGCCAGCAGTTCCACCGGGACTAGCGACGGGCAGTTCTTC CASSSTGTSDGQFF TRBJ2-1 TRBV28 NA TRBD2
TGTGCCAGCAGGCGACAGGTTTCAGAGACCCAGTACTTC CASRRQVSETQYF TRBJ2-5 TRBV3-1 NA NA
TGCAGTGCTACCCCCTCAGAAGCCAATGAGCAGTTCTTC CSATPSEANEQFF TRBJ2-1 TRBV20-1 NA NA
TGTGCCAGCAGTTCCCCAGCGGGACGCCTTAGCAATGAGCAGTTCTTC CASSSPAGRLSNEQFF TRBJ2-1 TRBV28 NA TRBD2
TGTGCCAGCTCACCTACACGAATGAACACTGAAGCTTTCTTT CASSPTRMNTEAFF TRBJ1-1 TRBV18 few NA
TGTGCCAGCAGCTTGCTAGGACAGGCGGGGGAGACCCAGTACTTC CASSLLGQAGETQYF TRBJ2-5 TRBV7-2 NA NA
TGTGCCAGCGGACAGATAGCAGCCAAAAACATTCAGTACTTC CASGQIAAKNIQYF TRBJ2-4 TRBV2 NA NA
TGCAGCGTTGAAGATACCCCCCTACTAGTTTACAATGAGCAGTTCTTC CSVEDTPLLVYNEQFF TRBJ2-1 TRBV29-1 NA NA
TGTGCCAGCAGTCGGAGACTAGCGGCTAACACCGGGGAGCTGTTTTTT CASSRRLAANTGELFF TRBJ2-2 TRBV7-2 few TRBD2
TGCAGTGCTAGAGATGCGAAGACGGCCAATGAGCAGTTCTTC CSARDAKTANEQFF TRBJ2-1 TRBV20-1 NA NA
TGTGCCACCAGCAGAGATCCCCTTATGGAGACCCAGTACTTC CATSRDPLMETQYF TRBJ2-5 TRBV15 NA NA
TGCAGTGCTAGTGCGCGGGGAGGGGCAGACACGCAGTATTTT CSASARGGADTQYF TRBJ2-3 TRBV20-1 NA TRBD2
TGTGCCAGCAGCTCGGTACAGGGTTCTGAAGCTTTCTTT CASSSVQGSEAFF TRBJ1-1 TRBV7-9 NA NA
TGTGCCAGCAGTGAATTTCGAGCAGGGGGCGGGAGAGACCATACGCAGTATTTT CASSEFRAGGGRDHTQYF TRBJ2-3 TRBV25-1 NA NA
TGTGCCAGCAGCGTAGTGCCCAATAGGCCCGCGGGGAATGAGCAGTTCTTC CASSVVPNRPAGNEQFF TRBJ2-1 TRBV9 NA NA
TGTGCCAGCAGCCCCTTGGGGGGGGCCTACAATGAGCAGTTCTTC CASSPLGGAYNEQFF TRBJ2-1 TRBV9 NA TRBD2
TGCAGTGCTTCTCCGGGACACCCCTACAATGAGCAGTTCTTC CSASPGHPYNEQFF TRBJ2-1 TRBV20-1 NA NA
TGTGCCTGGAGCCCATCCTTCGGGGCAGGGCCCTACGAGCAGTACTTC CAWSPSFGAGPYEQYF TRBJ2-7 TRBV30 NA NA
TGTGCCAGCAGTCCGGGAGCGGGAGGGCGGTATTTT CASSPGAGGRYF TRBJ2-3 TRBV27 NA TRBD2
TGCAGTGCTACAGGGTACGGGGCCAACGTCCTGACTTTC CSATGYGANVLTF TRBJ2-6 TRBV20-1 NA NA
TGTGCCAGCAGCTCGGGGGGACAGGGAGAAGCTAACTATGGCTACACCTTC CASSSGGQGEANYGYTF TRBJ1-2 TRBV9 NA TRBD1
TGTGCCAGCAGTTACGCGACGGGCGGCTACACCTTC CASSYATGGYTF TRBJ1-2 TRBV6-2/TRBV6-3 NA NA
TGCAGTGCTCCGAGGACAGGCTACGAGCAGTACTTC CSAPRTGYEQYF TRBJ2-7 TRBV20-1 NA TRBD1
TGTGCCAGCAGTCACGGCACTAGCGGGAGGGCCGCGACCCAGTACTTC CASSHGTSGRAATQYF TRBJ2-5 TRBV6-5 NA TRBD2
TGTGCCAGCCATTTCGCAGGGGGCCGTGGCTACACCTTC CASHFAGGRGYTF TRBJ1-2 TRBV6-2/TRBV6-3 NA TRBD1
TGCGCCAGCAGCTGGACAGCCCCAGCGAGCGGGGAGCTGTTTTTT CASSWTAPASGELFF TRBJ2-2 TRBV5-1 NA NA
TGCAGCGTCGGGACAACCTCTGGAAACACCATATATTTT CSVGTTSGNTIYF TRBJ1-3 TRBV29-1 NA NA
TGCAGTGCTAGTTATCCCTCTCAGCGGGCCCAAGAGACCCAGTACTTC CSASYPSQRAQETQYF TRBJ2-5 TRBV20-1 NA NA
TGTGCCAGCACCCTTAGCGGGAGTTTATACGAGCAGTACTTC CASTLSGSLYEQYF TRBJ2-7 TRBV7-2 NA TRBD2
TGCAGCGTTGCCGCCGGGGGGCAAGAGACCCAGTACTTC CSVAAGGQETQYF TRBJ2-5 TRBV29-1 NA TRBD2